The 21 T cell receptor beta chains reported below all come from one sample, sequenced in a study of PD-L1 blockade in urothelial cancer. Clones were sequenced by immunoSEQ multiplex PCR, and TCRdb holds only the in-frame ones, with some missing. The sample lists some 30,000 clones; around 87% were seen once. The starting material was PBMCs, obtained around atezolizumab (anti-PD-L1) treatment. The receptors here all came from a man in his forties or fifties with urothelial cancer.

The V call is TRBV9, the J call TRBJ2-1; 8 bases are a match to TRBD2. With 2 bases clipped from V and 7 bases from J, the junction kept 14 bases outside the gene matches. From germline, CDR1 is SGDLS and CDR2 YYNGEE. This CDR3 contains 17 residues. The CDR3 protein is CASSVGTSGTFGNEQFF. CDR3 nucleotide sequence: TGTGCCAGCAGCGTCGGGACTAGTGGGACCTTTGGGAATGAGCAGTTCTTC.

The rearrangement uses TRBV15 and TRBJ1-2, with D possibly being TRBD1 (5 bases). Germline CDR1 reads LNHNV; CDR2 reads YYDKDF (reference sequence). The CDR3 is 14 amino acids. Trimming shortened V by 0 bases and J by 4 bases, and 9 bases separated the two germline ends. The CDR3 coding sequence is TGTGCCACCAGCAGAGACAGGGTCAGCTATGGCTACACCTTC. It encodes CATSRDRVSYGYTF.

The chain uses TRBV5-1 and TRBJ1-1; 9 nucleotides align to TRBD1. Trimming removed 7 bases from V and 5 bases from J; junction bases left unmatched: 6. Per germline, CDR1 SGHRS and CDR2 YFSETQ. The CDR3 loop spans 13 amino acids. The CDR3 sequence is CASQQGAQTEAFF. CDR3 coding DNA: TGCGCCAGCCAACAGGGGGCGCAGACTGAAGCTTTCTTT.

The V gene is TRBV9, the J gene TRBJ2-5; no clear D. Germline CDR1 reads SGDLS; CDR2 reads YYNGEE. The CDR3 sequence is 14 residues long. V lost 0 bases and J 1 base, leaving 7 bases between the germline ends. The DNA for the CDR3 is TGTGCCAGCAGCGTAGTGCAGGCCCAAGAGACCCAGTACTTC. This sequence encodes CASSVVQAQETQYF.

V usage is TRBV9 and J usage is TRBJ1-1; the D gene is possibly TRBD1 (6 bases). V was pared by 0 bases and J by 0 bases, with 9 bases between. Looked up from germline, CDR1 is SGDLS and CDR2 is YYNGEE. This CDR3 is built from 15 residues. CDR3 region: CASSVGGQVNTEAFF. CDR3 coding DNA: TGTGCCAGCAGCGTAGGGGGGCAGGTGAACACTGAAGCTTTCTTT.

This rearrangement joins TRBV30 to TRBJ1-6, with 9 bases aligning to TRBD1. The CDR3 has 15 amino acids. Per germline, CDR1 GTSNPN and CDR2 SVGIG (reference sequence). V gave up 7 bases and J gave up 11 bases; unmatched junction bases: 15. The CDR3 reads CASKPGTGIPAPLHF. The CDR3 DNA reads TGTGCCTCGAAGCCAGGGACAGGGATCCCGGCACCCCTCCACTTT. Based on the CDR3 plus reference TRBV30 and TRBJ1-6, the full variable domain is SQTIHQWPATLVQPVGSPLSLECTVEGTSNPNLYWYRQAAGRGLQLLFYSVGIGQISSEVPQNLSASRPQDRQFILSSKKLLLSDSGFYLCASKPGTGIPAPLHFGNGTRLTVT.

In DNA, the CDR3 is TGTGCCAGCAGCTCCATACGGGACACCCTGCATGGCTACACCTTC. Its protein is CASSSIRDTLHGYTF. The chain recombines TRBV7-8 with TRBJ1-2; possible D gene TRBD1, 6 bases. There are 15 residues in the CDR3. V dropped 4 bases and J dropped 6 bases, with 18 bases sitting between them. Germline V CDR1 and CDR2: SGHVS, FQNEAQ.

This sequence joins TRBV18 and TRBJ1-6; TRBD1 matches 11 bases. Germline assignment: CDR1 KGHSH and CDR2 LQKENI. The CDR3 extends over 16 amino acids. J gave up 10 bases and V 0 bases, and 5 bases lay outside the gene matches. The CDR3 coding sequence is TGTGCCAGCTCACCACCGGGACAGGGGGGAACCTCACCCCTCCACTTT. Residues: CASSPPGQGGTSPLHF.

The chain combines TRBV14 with TRBJ2-1, with D tentatively TRBD1 (7 bases). Deletions cut 3 bases from V and 6 bases from J, with 18 bases between. The length of the CDR3 is 16 residues. Germline V gene sequence: CDR1 SGHDN, CDR2 FVKESK. CDR3 in amino acids: CASSHLRGTVINEQFF. In DNA form, the CDR3 reads TGTGCCAGCAGCCACCTTCGGGGGACAGTCATCAATGAGCAGTTCTTC.

The chain joins TRBV12-5 to TRBJ2-4; possibly TRBD2 for D (6 bases). Germline V gives CDR1 LGHNT, CDR2 FRNRAP. The V end lost 2 bases, the J end lost 4 bases, and 9 bases lay between the germline ends. This CDR3 comprises 14 residues. The CDR3 loop is CASGLSGGKNIQYF. The CDR3 DNA reads as TGTGCTAGTGGTTTGTCCGGGGGTAAAAACATTCAGTACTTC.

The V and J genes are TRBV28 and TRBJ2-7; 7 bases agree with TRBD2. Germline trimming cut 5 bases from V and 0 bases from J; bases unmatched to any gene: 7. The CDR3 covers 15 residues. Per germline, CDR1 MDHEN and CDR2 SYDVKM. The DNA for the CDR3 is TGTGCCAGCAGTCCGCCGGGACTACTCTCCTACGAGCAGTACTTC. Translation gives CASSPPGLLSYEQYF.

The chain recombines TRBV7-9 with TRBJ2-1; D gene uncertain. The CDR3 contains 15 residues. V lost 5 bases to trimming and J lost 6 bases, with 17 bases between them. The germline V gene encodes CDR1 SEHNR and CDR2 FQNEAQ (reference sequence). CDR3 protein: CASSPPRVGINEQFF. The CDR3 DNA reads as TGTGCCAGCAGCCCGCCCCGGGTTGGAATCAATGAGCAGTTCTTC.

V gene TRBV11-2 combines with J gene TRBJ1-2; TRBD1 is a possible D gene (6 bases). CDR1 and CDR2 from the germline V gene are SGHAT and FQNNGV. V lost 2 bases and J lost 2, with 9 bases in between. The CDR3 is made up of 14 amino acids. The CDR3 DNA sequence: TGTGCCAGCAGCTTAAACAGGGAGAACTATGGCTACACCTTC. Amino acid sequence: CASSLNRENYGYTF.

This clone has only one observation. V usage is TRBV7-9 and J usage is TRBJ2-6; a weak D match, TRBD1 (6 bases). CDR1 is SEHNR and CDR2 is FQNEAQ in the germline V gene (reference sequence). The CDR3 runs to 16 residues. V lost 7 bases to trimming and J lost 0 bases, with 13 bases between them. The CDR3 spells CASTRGGLSGANVLTF. CDR3 nucleotides: TGTGCCAGCACCAGGGGCGGGCTCTCTGGGGCCAACGTCCTGACTTTC.

This chain links TRBV21-1 with TRBJ2-2; whether TRBD1, the table's D call, matches the DNA was not checked. TRBV21-1 counts as a pseudogene. This CDR3 has 20 amino acids. The CDR3 protein is CASSNAGWDNRILNTGELFF. The CDR3, as DNA: TGTGCCAGCAGCAATGCCGGATGGGACAACAGAATCTTAAACACCGGGGAGCTGTTTTTT.

The rearrangement uses TRBV5-1 and TRBJ2-7; 8 bases are shared with TRBD2. There are 15 residues in the CDR3. J gave up 3 bases and V 3 bases, and 8 bases lay outside the gene matches. In germline, CDR1 is SGHRS, CDR2 YFSETQ. The CDR3 is CASSSSGGNLYEQYF. The CDR3 coding sequence is TGCGCCAGCAGCTCAAGCGGGGGAAATCTCTACGAGCAGTACTTC.

The J gene is TRBJ2-5, the V gene TRBV30, with TRBD2 matching over 11 bases. The germline V gene encodes CDR1 GTSNPN and CDR2 SVGIG (reference sequence). Unmatched junction bases numbered 3, after V lost 2 bases and J lost 4 bases. The CDR3 is 14 residues long. Here the CDR3 reads CAWSPTSGGETQYF. The CDR3 bases are TGTGCCTGGAGTCCTACTAGCGGGGGAGAGACCCAGTACTTC.

J is TRBJ1-2 and V is TRBV19, with 10 positions matching TRBD1. The trim removed 8 bases at V and 0 bases at J, leaving 9 bases unmatched. CDR1 and CDR2 (germline): LNHDA, SQIVND (reference sequence). This CDR3 has 16 residues. This chain's CDR3 is CASRGTGVEANYGYTF. The CDR3 coding sequence is TGTGCCAGTCGGGGGACAGGGGTCGAAGCTAACTATGGCTACACCTTC.

This chain links TRBV6-5 with TRBJ1-1, with D possibly matching TRBD1 (6 bases). Trimming shortened V by 6 bases and J by 4 bases, and 15 bases separated the two germline ends. The CDR3 contains 14 residues. Germline lookup yields CDR1 MNHEY and CDR2 SVGAGI. The CDR3 DNA is TGTGCCAGCAGGGGGGCCGGGGATGGCACTGAAGCTTTCTTT. Its protein product is CASRGAGDGTEAFF.

The chain joins TRBV30 to TRBJ2-7; no clear D. CDR3 size: 10 residues. The V end was cut by 3 bases, the J end by 5 bases, with 5 bases between. The germline V gene has CDR1 GTSNPN and CDR2 SVGIG (reference sequence). The chain's CDR3 is CAWSRNEQYF. CDR3 DNA: TGTGCCTGGAGCAGGAACGAGCAGTACTTC.

This clone was seen once. CDR3 loop: CASSLTGGGAYNEQFF. CDR3 sequence (DNA): TGTGCCAGCAGCTTAACGGGCGGGGGGGCCTACAATGAGCAGTTCTTC. The V call is TRBV7-3, the J call TRBJ2-1; 9 positions agree with TRBD2. V trimming: 0 bases; J trimming: 2 bases; junction bases outside the gene matches: 2. This CDR3 comprises 16 residues. The germline gives CDR1 SGHTA, CDR2 FQGTGA. Together with reference TRBV7-3 and TRBJ2-1, the CDR3 gives the full variable domain: GAGVSQTPSNKVTEKGKYVELRCDPISGHTALYWYRQSLGQGPEFLIYFQGTGAADDSGLPNDRFFAVRPEGSVSTLKIQRTERGDSAVYLCASSLTGGGAYNEQFFGPGTRLTVL.